This TCR beta chain was sequenced for a study of tumor and adjacent non-tumor tissue in lung cancer. Study-level points and caveats: Tumor repertoires had a smaller top 100 clone share than normal lung. Tumor TCR diversity, when higher, was linked to shorter survival.

A modified ARM-PCR protocol with three rounds of nested PCR amplified TCRbeta. TCRdb re-derived calls from the multiplex PCR reads in MiXCR, one entry per CDR3 protein. The table records some 70,000 distinct CDR3 sequences, around 65% of them present only once. Germline V CDR1 and CDR2: MNHNY, SVGAGI (reference sequence). The CDR3 covers 20 residues. The V and J ends lost 0 bases and 6 bases respectively, with 27 bases between them. Concerning this clonotype: Its target is unknown.

The template was RNA from unsorted bulk tissue. More than 3 cm separated this lung sample from the edge of the tumor. Chemotherapy-naive patients with new lung cancer underwent thoracic surgery in China, August–late 2014. V gene TRBV6-6 combines with J gene TRBJ2-4, with TRBD2 as a possible D gene (6 bases). Source material: distant non-tumor lung tissue. This receptor was identified in a woman between 50 and 59 years old with non-small cell lung cancer. The DNA for the CDR3 is TGTGCCAGCAGTTACTCAGTCGGGGTCTTAGCGGATCTAGTCAGAAACATTCAGTACTTC. Encoded protein: CASSYSVGVLADLVRNIQYF.